This TCR beta chain was identified in a study of T cell repertoires in cytomegalovirus infection. Study information: A matching HLA type, together with CMV infection, was signaled by public TCR beta signatures. Study-wide points: Cumulative public TCR beta family frequency identified carriers of CMV plus the relevant HLA.

The CDR3 covers 11 residues. Trimming took 8 bases from V and 3 from J, leaving 7 bases between them. Germline V gene lookup returns CDR1 ENHRY and CDR2 SYGVKD. Turning to this clonotype: No antigen is known for it.

TCRdb independently ran MiXCR on the reads; one entry per CDR3 protein. The sample records more than 650,000 distinct CDR3 sequences, about 40% being singletons. Sequencing was performed on PBMCs. The chain joins TRBV10-3 to TRBJ1-1; D not resolved. The receptor was isolated from a human donor in good health (CMV status not recorded). Some clones in this sample may be carry-over from other donors' samples. For the CDR3, the DNA is TGTGCCATCGGACTTGACACTGAAGCTTTCTTT. As protein: CAIGLDTEAFF.